A selection of T cell receptor beta chains follows, all from one sample in a study of T cells in Graves' hyperthyroidism and ophthalmopathy. One entry per CDR3 protein results from TCRdb running MiXCR on the multiplex PCR reads. This table has approximately 630,000 distinct CDR3 sequences, around 15% appearing once. Material: blood. All receptors derive from a woman aged 25 to 39 with Graves' hyperthyroidism. Both conserved end residues are part of each CDR3. The D gene is left open where the match is weak. Size is stated for part of the rows, as once, few or many counts, or as a class when the clone is expanded.

d_call	j_call	v_call	clone_size	cdr3_nt	cdr3_aa
TRBD2	TRBJ2-1	TRBV7-2	many	TGTGCCAGCAGCTTTAGCGGGAATGAGCAGTTCTTC	CASSFSGNEQFF
-	TRBJ2-7	TRBV5-1	-	TGCGCCAGCAGCTTGGTGCAGGGAAGAAACGAGCAGTACTTC	CASSLVQGRNEQYF
-	TRBJ1-2	TRBV7-3	many	TGTGCCAGCGGATCCCGGGGTGCCCTATATGGCTACACCTTC	CASGSRGALYGYTF
-	TRBJ1-2	TRBV9	-	TGTGCCAGCAGCATATCAAGCAGGGGTAACTATGGCTACACCTTC	CASSISSRGNYGYTF
-	TRBJ2-5	TRBV2	few	TGTGCCAGTTGGCAGGAGACCCAGTACTTC	CASWQETQYF
-	TRBJ2-3	TRBV7-3	many	TGTGCCAGCAGCTTATGGGAAGCGGGCACAGATACGCAGTATTTT	CASSLWEAGTDTQYF
TRBD2	TRBJ2-7	TRBV30	few	TGTGCCTGGAGTGTGGCGGGAGGGATCTACGACGAGCAGTACTTC	CAWSVAGGIYDEQYF
-	TRBJ2-5	TRBV2	many	TGTGCCAGCATCGGGACGTACCAAGAGACCCAGTACTTC	CASIGTYQETQYF
-	TRBJ1-5	TRBV6-6	many	TGTGCCAGCAGTTACTCAGGACGGGGGTATCAGCCCCAGCATTTT	CASSYSGRGYQPQHF
TRBD2	TRBJ2-3	TRBV5-4	-	TGTGCCAGCACCCGAGCGGGAGGTAGGGCAGATACGCAGTATTTT	CASTRAGGRADTQYF
-	TRBJ2-4	TRBV28	many	TGTGCCAGCAGCGAACATAGCGGTAAAAACATTCAGTACTTC	CASSEHSGKNIQYF
-	TRBJ1-6	TRBV2	-	TGTGCCAGCAGTGTGGGGCCCCTCCACTTT	CASSVGPLHF
TRBD2	TRBJ2-7	TRBV6-1	few	TGTGCCAGCAGTGAAGACCTTATGGCGGGAGGCTACGAGCAGTACTTC	CASSEDLMAGGYEQYF
TRBD1	TRBJ1-1	TRBV20-1	few	TGCAGTGGGGGACAGGGAGGCACTGAAGCTTTCTTT	CSGGQGGTEAFF
-	TRBJ2-7	TRBV7-2	many	TGTGCCAGCAGCTTAGCGCTAGAGGTAGACTACGAGCAGTACTTC	CASSLALEVDYEQYF
-	TRBJ2-1	TRBV5-1	-	TGCGCCAGCAGCTGGGACCACAATGAGCAGTTCTTC	CASSWDHNEQFF
-	TRBJ2-5	TRBV5-1	-	TGCGCCAGCAGCTTGGGCCACGAGGACCAGTACTTC	CASSLGHEDQYF
-	TRBJ2-7	TRBV4-2	-	TGTGCCAGCAGCCAAATGAGACAGTCCTACGAGCAGTACTTC	CASSQMRQSYEQYF
TRBD1	TRBJ1-5	TRBV25-1	-	TGTGCCAGCAGTCAGGGGGCCGGATGGCAGCCCCAGCATTTT	CASSQGAGWQPQHF
TRBD1	TRBJ2-5	TRBV9	-	TGTGCCAGCAGCGTCGAGACAGGGGACCTCGAGACCCAGTACTTC	CASSVETGDLETQYF
TRBD1	TRBJ1-5	TRBV3-1	-	TGTGCCAGCAGCCAAGTGGGGAGGGGGCCACAGCCCCAGCATTTT	CASSQVGRGPQPQHF
TRBD1	TRBJ1-2	TRBV27	few	TGTGCCAGCAGTCGGACAGGGGGCTATCATGGCTACACCTTC	CASSRTGGYHGYTF
-	TRBJ1-4	TRBV29-1	few	TGCAGCGCGGGGGGTGGGGAAAAACTGTTTTTT	CSAGGGEKLFF
-	TRBJ2-7	TRBV6-1	many	TGTGCCAGCAGTGGATCTTACCGGGCAAGGGAGGACGAGCAGTACTTC	CASSGSYRAREDEQYF
TRBD1	TRBJ2-5	TRBV30	few	TGTGCCTGGAGTGTAGGTCTTGGACAGGCAGAGACCCAGTACTTC	CAWSVGLGQAETQYF
-	TRBJ1-2	TRBV7-9	many	TGTGCCAGCAGCCCTTCCGAATATGATGGCTACACCTTC	CASSPSEYDGYTF